These 31 T cell receptor beta chains were sequenced from one sample in a study of blood T cells in healthy people across ages. Combining a sample-barcoded 5' primer with a J-beta primer mix, a second PCR ran for about 6 to 12 cycles. TCRdb called the 5' RACE reads again in MiXCR, with one record for every CDR3 protein. The sample carries hundreds of thousands of distinct CDR3 sequences, more than 50% recorded once. The material sequenced was blood. The receptors derive from a middle-aged man in good health.

This sequence joins TRBV7-9 and TRBJ1-6; D gene ambiguous. V shed 5 bases and J shed 10 bases, with 15 bases lying between them. This CDR3 has 14 residues. Germline V CDR1 and CDR2: SEHNR, FQNEAQ (reference sequence). The CDR3 DNA reads as TGTGCCAGCAGCCTTAGCCAGGATAGATCACCCCTCCACTTT. This encodes CASSLSQDRSPLHF.

The V and J genes are TRBV7-7 and TRBJ2-5; 8 nucleotides line up with TRBD2. The CDR3 length is 14 residues. J lost 5 bases, V lost 5 bases, and 7 bases had no gene match. Looked up from germline, CDR1 is SSHAT and CDR2 is FNYEAQ (reference sequence). The CDR3 coding sequence is TGTGCCAGCAGCCCCAACCGGGGGGGGGAGACCCAGTACTTC. This sequence encodes CASSPNRGGETQYF.

This clonotype was seen a single time. The chain recombines TRBV7-2 with TRBJ2-3; D may be TRBD2 (6 bases). The length of the CDR3 is 15 residues. Germline values: CDR1 SGHTA, CDR2 FQGNSA. V lost 1 base, J lost 2 bases, and 10 bases lay in between. The DNA for the CDR3 is TGTGCCAGCAGCTTAGGGGGACTTATCACAGATACGCAGTATTTT. This encodes CASSLGGLITDTQYF.

The chain uses TRBV10-1 and TRBJ2-3, with 8 bases identical to TRBD1. Germline values: CDR1 WNHNN, CDR2 SYGVQD (reference sequence). This CDR3 spans 15 amino acids. With V trimmed by 0 bases and J by 5 bases, 4 bases remained unmatched. The CDR3 DNA follows: TGCGCCAGCAGTGAGTCCGGGACAGGTAGAGATACGCAGTATTTT. Its translation: CASSESGTGRDTQYF.

This clonotype has only a few counts. J is TRBJ2-7 and V is TRBV29-1; TRBD2 aligns across 7 bases. Germline CDR1 is SQVTM and CDR2 is ANQGSEA. The CDR3 runs to 12 residues. Trimming took 4 bases from V and 7 from J; bases not matched to a gene: 7. Here the CDR3 DNA reads TGCAGCGTTGGCGGGGGAGCGGGTGAGCAGTACTTC. This translates into CSVGGGAGEQYF.

V gene TRBV29-1 combines with J gene TRBJ2-5, with D uncertain. CDR1 and CDR2 (germline): SQVTM, ANQGSEA. The CDR3 is 13 amino acids. V was shortened by 4 bases and J by 0 bases, with 9 bases between the two germline ends. Here the CDR3 DNA reads TGCAGCGTTGCTTTACGATACCAAGAGACCCAGTACTTC. Translation gives CSVALRYQETQYF. The full variable domain, completed using reference TRBV29-1 and TRBJ2-5, is SAVISQKPSRDICQRGTSLTIQCQVDSQVTMMFWYRQQPGQSLTLIATANQGSEATYESGFVIDKFPISRPNLTFSTLTVSNMSPEDSSIYLCSVALRYQETQYFGPGTRLLVL.

The rearrangement links TRBV28 to TRBJ1-5; D uncertain. There are 16 residues in the CDR3. Germline-derived CDR1 and CDR2 are MDHEN and SYDVKM. V was cut by 6 bases and J by 0 bases, with 15 bases left in between. This CDR3 is CASSPQLGFSNQPQHF. CDR3 DNA: TGTGCCAGCAGCCCCCAGTTAGGATTTAGCAATCAGCCCCAGCATTTT.

The chain has TRBV20-1 and TRBJ2-3; perhaps TRBD2 as D (5 bases). The CDR3 runs 15 residues. CDR1 is DFQATT, CDR2 SNEGSKA, per germline (reference sequence). Trimming shortened V by 6 bases and J by 1 base, and 17 bases separated the two germline ends. The chain's CDR3 is CSAGGELGGTDTQYF. The CDR3 DNA is TGCAGTGCCGGAGGCGAGCTTGGGGGCACAGATACGCAGTATTTT.

Comment on this clonotype: A much larger clone differs from this one at a single base, so this may be a read error. The chain carries TRBV20-1 and TRBJ2-6; D is unclear. The ends were cut back, 1 base at V and 3 bases at J, with 4 bases in the middle. The CDR3 is 13 amino acids. Germline-derived CDR1 and CDR2 are DFQATT and SNEGSKA (reference sequence). The CDR3 DNA reads as TGCAGTGCTAGAGCAGGTGGGGCCAACGTCCTGACTTTC. Its protein product is CSARAGGANVLTF.

The chain combines TRBV7-9 with TRBJ2-2, with TRBD1 as a possible D gene (6 bases). CDR1 and CDR2 (germline): SEHNR, FQNEAQ (reference sequence). With 5 bases removed from V and 0 bases from J, the gap between germline ends came to 13 bases. This CDR3 region has 16 residues. The CDR3 is CASSRIGQSNTGELFF. CDR3 bases: TGTGCCAGCAGCCGAATCGGACAGTCGAACACCGGGGAGCTGTTTTTT. The complete variable domain, with remaining parts taken from reference TRBV7-9 and TRBJ2-2, reads DTGVSQNPRHKITKRGQNVTFRCDPISEHNRLYWYRQTLGQGPEFLTYFQNEAQLEKSRLLSDRFSAERPKGSFSTLEIQRTEQGDSAMYLCASSRIGQSNTGELFFGEGSRLTVL.

This clonotype has only a few counts. The chain carries TRBV10-3 and TRBJ1-2; D not resolved. CDR1 ENHRY and CDR2 SYGVKD come from the germline V gene. The V gene lost 1 base and the J gene lost 8 bases, with 8 bases spanning the gap. This CDR3 region has 12 residues. The CDR3 loop is CAISELGAGYTF. The DNA of the CDR3 is TGTGCCATCAGTGAGTTGGGAGCGGGCTACACCTTC.

The rearrangement joins TRBV20-1 to TRBJ2-5; D not certain. Germline CDR1 and CDR2: DFQATT and SNEGSKA (reference sequence). V dropped 6 bases and J dropped 3 bases, with 11 bases sitting between them. The CDR3 covers 12 residues. CDR3 region: CSALTGKETQYF. The DNA for the CDR3 is TGCAGTGCCCTGACCGGAAAAGAGACCCAGTACTTC.

The rearrangement links TRBV6-5 to TRBJ2-7; 9 nucleotides align to TRBD2. The germline gives CDR1 MNHEY, CDR2 SVGAGI. The CDR3 has 15 residues. V was pared by 5 bases and J by 3 bases, with 8 bases of the junction left unmatched. The CDR3 reads CASSMGRSGSYEQYF. The DNA of the CDR3 is TGTGCCAGCAGTATGGGCCGTAGCGGGAGCTACGAGCAGTACTTC.

The chain has TRBV6-1 and TRBJ2-7; 7 positions match TRBD1. The CDR3 has 20 amino acids. After removal of 7 bases from V and 3 bases from J, the junction contained 27 bases not matched to a gene. CDR1 and CDR2 from the germline V gene are MNHNS and SASEGT. The CDR3 DNA sequence: TGTGCCAGCACCAAAACACCCCGGGACAGAAGGACTTCAGCCAACTACGAGCAGTACTTC. Amino acid sequence: CASTKTPRDRRTSANYEQYF.

This chain uses TRBV7-9 with TRBJ1-2; the D is unclear. Germline values: CDR1 SEHNR, CDR2 FQNEAQ (reference sequence). CDR3 length equals 14 residues. V was clipped by 5 bases and J by 4 bases, with 14 bases between them. CDR3 residues: CASSLGRRSYGYTF. The CDR3 DNA follows: TGTGCCAGCAGCCTCGGACGGAGATCCTATGGCTACACCTTC.

This chain links TRBV10-3 with TRBJ2-7; 8 nucleotides match TRBD1. Germline trimming cut 6 bases from V and 3 bases from J; bases unmatched to any gene: 10. CDR1 is ENHRY and CDR2 is SYGVKD in the germline V gene. CDR3 length equals 15 residues. The CDR3 spells CAISPAGQGIYEQYF. The CDR3 DNA sequence: TGTGCCATCAGCCCCGCCGGACAGGGTATCTACGAGCAGTACTTC.

The J gene is TRBJ2-5, the V gene TRBV7-9; 7 bases fit TRBD2. V shed 7 bases and J 5 bases; nucleotides not matched to a gene: 10. There are 14 residues in the CDR3. Germline CDR1 SEHNR, CDR2 FQNEAQ (reference sequence). CDR3 nucleotides: TGTGCCAGCACTATCACGGGGGGACGGGAGACCCAGTACTTC. Its translation is CASTITGGRETQYF.

The V gene is TRBV7-2, the J gene TRBJ2-1; D is undetermined. The germline V and J ends were trimmed by 1 base and 7 bases, with 5 bases remaining between them. CDR1 and CDR2 from the germline V gene are SGHTA and FQGNSA. This CDR3 has 12 residues. CDR3 coding DNA: TGTGCCAGCAGCTTAGTGATAAATGAGCAGTTCTTC. It specifies CASSLVINEQFF.

The genes are TRBV20-1 and TRBJ2-5; 12 bases are a match to TRBD2. The end of the DNA fits TRBJ2-7 better, so the J call may be wrong. The CDR3 covers 13 residues. Germline CDR1 and CDR2: DFQATT and SNEGSKA (reference sequence). The CDR3 is CSAQTSGSYEQYF. The CDR3, as DNA: TGCAGTGCCCAGACTAGCGGGAGTTACGAGCAGTACTTC.

This clonotype was detected only a few times. The J gene is TRBJ1-5, the V gene TRBV7-2, with TRBD1 matching over 7 bases. The CDR3 runs to 16 residues. CDR1 is SGHTA and CDR2 is FQGNSA in the germline V gene. V was clipped by 1 base and J by 4 bases; unmatched bases: 7. CDR3 nucleotide sequence: TGTGCCAGCAGCTTAGGGTTCGCAGGGGGTAATCAGCCCCAGCATTTT. Protein product: CASSLGFAGGNQPQHF.

The chain joins TRBV10-3 to TRBJ2-4; D call uncertain. The germline V and J ends were trimmed by 0 bases and 0 bases, with 12 bases remaining between them. The germline V gene encodes CDR1 ENHRY and CDR2 SYGVKD. The length of the CDR3 is 17 residues. CDR3 DNA: TGTGCCATCAGTGAGTCGAAAGTAGGGATAGCCAAAAACATTCAGTACTTC. Amino acid sequence: CAISESKVGIAKNIQYF.

The chain carries TRBV2 and TRBJ2-7; a possible D gene is TRBD1 (6 bases). The J call may be mistaken, given a closer DNA end match to TRBJ2-5. Germline V CDR1 and CDR2: SNHLY, FYNNEI. This CDR3 spans 15 amino acids. The CDR3: CASSVLQGAVKTQYF. CDR3 DNA: TGTGCCAGCAGTGTATTACAGGGTGCGGTAAAGACCCAGTACTTC.

This clonotype was seen a few times. This sequence joins TRBV6-2 or TRBV6-3 and TRBJ2-3; D is ambiguous. CDR1 is MNHEY and CDR2 is SVGEGT in the germline V gene. There are 16 residues in the CDR3. V lost 1 base to trimming and J lost 1 base, with 12 bases between them. CDR3 nucleotides: TGTGCCAGCAGTTACTTGACGGGCGGAGGCACAGATACGCAGTATTTT. It translates to CASSYLTGGGTDTQYF.

This chain connects TRBV12-3 or TRBV12-4 to TRBJ1-5; no definite D call. Trimming took off 4 bases at V and 5 bases at J, with 15 bases between the two ends. The CDR3 is 15 residues long. CDR3 nucleotide sequence: TGTGCCAGCAGTTCTGCATCTCGGGCCCATCAGCCCCAGCATTTT. It encodes CASSSASRAHQPQHF.

V gene TRBV12-3 or TRBV12-4 combines with J gene TRBJ2-5; D gene unclear. The CDR3 consists of 14 residues. V lost 3 bases, J lost 4 bases, and 12 bases lay in between. This CDR3 reads CASSLDRAPETQYF. The DNA for the CDR3 is TGTGCCAGCAGTTTGGACCGGGCCCCAGAGACCCAGTACTTC.

The V gene is TRBV6-2 or TRBV6-3, the J gene TRBJ1-4, with unresolved D. The V gene's germline CDR1 is MNHEY and CDR2 SVGEGT. V was shortened by 3 bases and J by 8 bases, with 4 bases between the two germline ends. This CDR3 has 11 residues. The CDR3 loop reads CASSYKEKLFF. The CDR3 bases are TGTGCCAGCAGTTATAAGGAAAAACTGTTTTTT.

This sequence joins TRBV12-3 or TRBV12-4 and TRBJ1-1; 9 bases fit TRBD1. Trimming removed 9 bases from V and 0 bases from J; junction bases left unmatched: 11. The CDR3 extends over 16 amino acids. The CDR3 DNA is TGTGCCAGAGACCGGGACAGGGAAGTCCTGAACACTGAAGCTTTCTTT. Encoded protein: CARDRDREVLNTEAFF.

On this clonotype itself: This may be a read error: a much more frequent sequence differs by one nucleotide. This chain joins TRBV29-1 and TRBJ2-1, with D tentatively TRBD1 or TRBD2 (6 bases each). The DNA end lines up better with TRBJ2-7; the J call may be wrong. Germline V CDR1 and CDR2: SQVTM, ANQGSEA. The length of the CDR3 is 14 residues. Written as DNA, the CDR3 is TGCAGCGTTGCGGGGGCTTCGACCTACAATGAGCAGTACTTC. Encoded protein: CSVAGASTYNEQYF.

This clonotype was seen many times. This sequence joins TRBV9 and TRBJ2-5, with D possibly being TRBD1 (6 bases). The CDR3 is made up of 15 amino acids. Germline V gene lookup returns CDR1 SGDLS and CDR2 YYNGEE. The V gene lost 4 bases and the J gene lost 11 bases, with 24 bases spanning the gap. The CDR3 bases are TGTGCCAGCAGCCCTCGGACAGAACCTTACAATGAGCAGTACTTC. It translates to CASSPRTEPYNEQYF. The variable domain in full, with the rest retrieved from reference TRBV9 and TRBJ2-5, is DSGVTQTPKHLITATGQRVTLRCSPRSGDLSVYWYQQSLDQGLQFLIQYYNGEERAKGNILERFSAQQFPDLHSELNLSSLELGDSALYFCASSPRTEPYNEQYFGPGTRLLVL.

This rearrangement joins TRBV20-1 to TRBJ2-1, with D possibly matching TRBD1 (5 bases). The germline V gene encodes CDR1 DFQATT and CDR2 SNEGSKA (reference sequence). This CDR3 contains 13 residues. Written as DNA, the CDR3 is TGCGGGGCCGAAGCGAGCTCCTACAATGAGCAGTTCTTC. Encoded protein: CGAEASSYNEQFF.

V usage is TRBV5-1 and J usage is TRBJ1-1; D is undetermined. Trimming removed 2 bases at V and 5 bases at J, with 22 bases between. Germline assignment: CDR1 SGHRS and CDR2 YFSETQ. The CDR3 is made up of 17 amino acids. The CDR3 loop reads CASSFGRSSFQGTEAFF. The CDR3 region has the DNA TGCGCCAGCAGCTTTGGGAGATCCAGCTTCCAAGGGACTGAAGCTTTCTTT.